What follows is one T cell receptor (beta chain) and its context. The data were obtained in a study of blood T cell repertoires in COVID-19. In the authors' workflow: Reference gene primers were amplified, and this amplification served to estimate nucleated cell counts. TCRdb keeps only in-frame clones here, not all; method: immunoSEQ multiplex PCR. That table supplies the V and J calls and clone size; D and trimming were determined from the DNA. The table shows about 220,000 clones, with around 82% occurring only once. Deletions cut 4 bases from V and 0 bases from J, with 10 bases between. The germline V gene encodes CDR1 LGHDT and CDR2 YNNKEL (reference sequence). CDR3 size: 15 residues.

This chain connects TRBV3-1 (or the pseudogene TRBV3-2) to TRBJ2-1; D remains ambiguous. The sequencing sample was made of peripheral blood. The receptor was isolated from a human donor in a cohort sampled during active COVID-19. CDR3 loop: CASSLSRGSYNEQFF. CDR3 DNA sequence: TGTGCCAGCAGCCTTTCTAGAGGCTCCTACAATGAGCAGTTCTTC.